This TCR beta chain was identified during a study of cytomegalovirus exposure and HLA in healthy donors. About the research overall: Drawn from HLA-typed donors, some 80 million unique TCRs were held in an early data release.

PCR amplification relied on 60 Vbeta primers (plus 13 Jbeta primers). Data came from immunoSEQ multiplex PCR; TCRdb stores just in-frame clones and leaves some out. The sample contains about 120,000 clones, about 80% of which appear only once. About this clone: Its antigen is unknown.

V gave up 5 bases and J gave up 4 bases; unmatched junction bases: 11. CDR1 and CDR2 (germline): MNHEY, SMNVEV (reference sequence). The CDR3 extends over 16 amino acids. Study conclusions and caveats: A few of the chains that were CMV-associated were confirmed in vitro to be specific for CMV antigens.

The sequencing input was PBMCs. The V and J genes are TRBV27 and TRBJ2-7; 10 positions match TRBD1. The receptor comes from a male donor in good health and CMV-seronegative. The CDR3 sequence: CASSPRYRDRGYEQYF. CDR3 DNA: TGTGCCAGCAGTCCCAGATACCGGGACAGGGGTTACGAGCAGTACTTC.